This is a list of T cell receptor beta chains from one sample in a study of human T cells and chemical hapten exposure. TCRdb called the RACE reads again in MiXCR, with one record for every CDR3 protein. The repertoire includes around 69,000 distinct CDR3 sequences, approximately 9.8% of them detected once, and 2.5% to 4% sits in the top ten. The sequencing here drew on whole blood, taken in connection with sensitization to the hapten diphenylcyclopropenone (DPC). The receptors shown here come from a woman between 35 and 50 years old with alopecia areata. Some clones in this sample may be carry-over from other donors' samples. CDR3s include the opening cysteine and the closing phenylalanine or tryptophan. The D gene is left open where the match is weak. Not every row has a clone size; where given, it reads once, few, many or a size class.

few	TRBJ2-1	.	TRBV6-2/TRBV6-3	CASSGGGGYNEQFF	TGTGCCAGCTCAGGGGGGGGCGGTTACAATGAGCAGTTCTTC
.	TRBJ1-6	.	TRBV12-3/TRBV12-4	CASSLADFYNSPPLF	TGTGCCAGCAGTCTCGCAGACTTCTATAATTCACCCCCCCTCTTT
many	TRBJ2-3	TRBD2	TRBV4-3	CASSQDIGLAGGWNTQYF	TGCGCCAGCAGCCAAGATATTGGGCTAGCGGGGGGGTGGAATACGCAGTATTTT
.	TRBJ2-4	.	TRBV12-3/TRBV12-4	CASSLAAGRAKNIQYF	TGTGCCAGCAGTTTAGCGGCAGGTCGAGCCAAAAACATTCAGTACTTC
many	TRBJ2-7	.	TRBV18	CASSPSTGASHEQYF	TGTGCCAGCTCACCCTCCACCGGGGCCAGTCACGAGCAGTACTTC
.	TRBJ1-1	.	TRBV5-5	CASSSDRSTAEAFF	TGTGCCAGCAGCTCTGACCGGTCTACCGCTGAAGCTTTCTTT
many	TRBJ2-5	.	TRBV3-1	CASSQDQGLQETQYF	TGTGCCAGCAGCCAAGATCAAGGGCTCCAAGAGACCCAGTACTTC
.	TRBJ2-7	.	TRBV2	CASSEEGGFGEQYF	TGTGCCAGCAGTGAAGAGGGTGGGTTTGGAGAGCAGTACTTC
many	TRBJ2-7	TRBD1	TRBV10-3	CAISESGTGAYEQYF	TGTGCCATCAGTGAGTCTGGGACAGGGGCCTACGAGCAGTACTTC
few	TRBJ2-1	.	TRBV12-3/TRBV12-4	CASGQLHNEQFF	TGTGCCAGCGGACAGCTCCACAATGAGCAGTTCTTC
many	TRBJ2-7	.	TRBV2	CASNGMTIYEQYF	TGTGCCAGCAATGGGATGACGATCTACGAGCAGTACTTC
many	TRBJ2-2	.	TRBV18	CASSPFTNTGELFF	TGTGCCAGCTCACCATTTACGAACACCGGGGAGCTGTTTTTT
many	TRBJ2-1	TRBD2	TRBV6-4	CARRTSSYNEQFF	TGTGCCAGAAGGACTAGCTCCTACAATGAGCAGTTCTTC
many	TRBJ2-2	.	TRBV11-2	CASSPQAFGELFF	TGTGCCAGCAGCCCACAAGCTTTCGGGGAGCTGTTTTTT
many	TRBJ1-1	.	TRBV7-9	CASSAQGNTEAFF	TGTGCCAGCAGCGCACAGGGGAACACTGAAGCTTTCTTT
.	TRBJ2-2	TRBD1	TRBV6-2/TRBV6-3	CASRSDRAGELFF	TGTGCCAGCAGATCGGACAGGGCCGGGGAGCTGTTTTTT
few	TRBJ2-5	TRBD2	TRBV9	CASSVDVSGALETQYF	TGTGCCAGCAGCGTAGACGTTAGCGGGGCCCTGGAGACCCAGTACTTC
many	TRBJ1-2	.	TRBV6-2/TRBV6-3	CASSPPRVRKGYTF	TGTGCCAGCAGTCCCCCGAGAGTAAGGAAAGGCTACACCTTC
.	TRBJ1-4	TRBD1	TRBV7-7	CASSSRRGPYEKLFF	TGTGCCAGCAGCTCACGAAGGGGGCCCTATGAAAAACTGTTTTTT
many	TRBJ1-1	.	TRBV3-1	CASSQDARQPRAFF	TGTGCCAGCAGCCAAGATGCGAGACAGCCTAGGGCTTTCTTT
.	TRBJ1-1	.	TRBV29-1	CSGGFWGTEAFF	TGCAGCGGGGGGTTCTGGGGCACTGAAGCTTTCTTT
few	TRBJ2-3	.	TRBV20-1	CSGTASTDTQYF	TGCAGTGGAACAGCTAGCACAGATACGCAGTATTTT
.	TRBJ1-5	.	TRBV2	CASMGRVKHF	TGTGCCAGCATGGGCAGGGTGAAGCATTTT
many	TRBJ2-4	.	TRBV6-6	CASMRSPIDKNIQYF	TGTGCCAGCATGCGAAGCCCTATTGACAAAAACATTCAGTACTTC
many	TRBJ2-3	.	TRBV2	CAGLRDLYTDTQYF	TGTGCCGGTTTACGGGACTTATACACAGATACGCAGTATTTT
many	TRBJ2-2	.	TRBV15	CATTATGELFF	TGTGCCACCACGGCCACCGGGGAGCTGTTTTTT
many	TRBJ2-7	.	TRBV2	CASSEGRSTYEQYF	TGTGCCAGCAGTGAAGGACGTAGTACCTACGAGCAGTACTTC
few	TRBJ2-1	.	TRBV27	CASTGTLNNEQFF	TGTGCCAGCACCGGGACACTCAACAATGAGCAGTTCTTC
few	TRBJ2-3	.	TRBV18	CASSPPRTDTQYF	TGTGCCAGCTCACCACCGAGGACAGATACGCAGTATTTT
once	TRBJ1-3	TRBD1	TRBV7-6	CASSLFQTGAANTIYF	TGTGCCAGCAGCTTATTTCAGACAGGGGCGGCAAACACCATATATTTT
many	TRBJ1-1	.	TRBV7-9	CASSLPEVRKAFF	TGTGCCAGCAGCCTCCCGGAGGTTCGAAAAGCTTTCTTT
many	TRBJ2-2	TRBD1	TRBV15	CATSRQGDLTGELFF	TGTGCCACCAGCAGACAGGGGGACCTGACCGGGGAGCTGTTTTTT
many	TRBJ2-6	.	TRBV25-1	CASSEGGWGVSGANVLTF	TGTGCCAGCAGTGAAGGGGGTTGGGGGGTCTCTGGGGCCAACGTCCTGACTTTC
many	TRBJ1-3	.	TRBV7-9	CASSLRGENTIYF	TGTGCCAGCAGCTTACGGGGAGAGAACACCATATATTTT
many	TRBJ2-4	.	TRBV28	CASSSPGTAKNIQYF	TGTGCCAGCAGCTCACCCGGGACAGCCAAAAACATTCAGTACTTC
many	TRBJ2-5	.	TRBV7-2	CASSLERAGTGQETQYF	TGTGCCAGCAGCTTAGAACGGGCAGGGACGGGCCAAGAGACCCAGTACTTC
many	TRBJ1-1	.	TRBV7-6	CASSSNAGTAILWGTEAFF	TGTGCCAGCAGCTCAAACGCAGGGACTGCCATACTCTGGGGCACTGAAGCTTTCTTT
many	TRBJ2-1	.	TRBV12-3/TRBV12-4	CASSFGRAGEQFF	TGTGCCAGCAGTTTTGGCAGGGCGGGCGAGCAGTTCTTC
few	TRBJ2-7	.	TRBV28	CASSRLGYEQYF	TGTGCCAGTTCACGGCTGGGCTACGAGCAGTACTTC
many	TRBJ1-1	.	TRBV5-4	CASSPGFGAEAFF	TGTGCCAGCAGCCCAGGGTTTGGGGCTGAAGCTTTCTTT
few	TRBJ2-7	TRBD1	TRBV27	CASSSTGGQTYEQYF	TGTGCCAGCAGTTCGACAGGGGGCCAAACTTACGAGCAGTACTTC
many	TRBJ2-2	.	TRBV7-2	CASAGPHTGELFF	TGTGCCTCGGCAGGTCCGCACACCGGGGAGCTGTTTTTT
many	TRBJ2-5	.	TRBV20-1	CSARGFGGEETQYF	TGCAGTGCTAGAGGGTTCGGGGGAGAAGAGACCCAGTACTTC
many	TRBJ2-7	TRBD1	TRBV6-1	CATTDRPFSYEQYF	TGTGCCACTACGGACAGGCCCTTCTCCTACGAGCAGTACTTC
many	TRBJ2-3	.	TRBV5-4	CASSLDGASTDTQYF	TGTGCCAGCAGCTTGGACGGGGCTAGCACAGATACGCAGTATTTT
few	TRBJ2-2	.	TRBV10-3	CAIRGMAAGELFF	TGTGCCATCAGGGGTATGGCGGCCGGGGAGCTGTTTTTT